The present entry profiles one TCR beta chain with its context. Eight separate reactions per sample yielded the cDNA. TCRdb re-analyzed the 5' RACE reads; it lists each CDR3 protein once, without DNA. There are roughly 320,000 distinct CDR3 sequences in the sample, with more than 4.5% held by the top ten. Germline values: CDR1 SQVTM, CDR2 ANQGSEA. The CDR3 totals 13 residues. This sample is drawn from a study of monozygotic twins with inflammatory bowel disease. This chain joins TRBV29-1 and TRBJ2-7; TCRdb designates TRBD1, a call that cannot be tested without DNA. This receptor was obtained from a human donor with ulcerative colitis or Crohn's disease, or a healthy co-twin of an affected twin (not recorded which). The specimen sequenced was blood. The chain's CDR3 is CSASGGTTYEQYF.